One sample yielded the 20 T cell receptor beta chains listed below, sequenced in a study of beta chain features in type 1 diabetes. Since all of the isolated RNA was reverse transcribed, expressed TCRB transcripts were what got sequenced. Repertoires were generated with immunoSEQ multiplex PCR, while TCRdb's copy carries only in-frame clones and drops some. The repertoire has hundreds of thousands of clones, 10% to 12% of them found once; the top ten carry 0.046%. The specimen sequenced was naive CD4+ T cells from blood. Receptors originate from a woman under 30 in good health.

This clone was detected a few times. The chain carries TRBV7-2 and TRBJ2-7, with 11 positions matching TRBD2. Per germline, CDR1 SGHTA and CDR2 FQGNSA. V lost 5 bases to trimming and J lost 0 bases; unmatched junction nucleotides: 3. This CDR3 has 15 amino acids. The CDR3, as DNA: TGTGCCAGCAGCGGGGGACTAGCGGACTCCTACGAGCAGTACTTC. Protein product: CASSGGLADSYEQYF.

The chain is built from TRBV9 and TRBJ1-1; D is unclear. CDR1 and CDR2 from the germline V gene are SGDLS and YYNGEE. The V end was cut by 0 bases, the J end by 6 bases, with 15 bases between. This CDR3 is 15 amino acids long. The CDR3 region has the DNA TGTGCCAGCAGCGTAGTGATGCCGGGATTAGCTGAAGCTTTCTTT. Its protein is CASSVVMPGLAEAFF.

This clone has a handful of counts. The chain uses TRBV25-1 and TRBJ1-5; a weak D match, TRBD1 (6 bases). The germline V and J ends were trimmed by 6 bases and 7 bases, with 13 bases remaining between them. CDR1 and CDR2 from the germline V gene are MGHDK and SYGVNS. CDR3 length: 13 amino acids. The CDR3: CASRAQGRQPQHF. In nucleotides, the CDR3 is TGTGCCAGCAGAGCACAGGGCCGGCAGCCCCAGCATTTT.

The rearrangement links TRBV6-5 to TRBJ2-4; D not resolved. The germline V and J ends were trimmed by 4 bases and 6 bases, with 13 bases remaining between them. Germline assignment: CDR1 MNHEY and CDR2 SVGAGI. CDR3 size: 14 residues. The CDR3 sequence is CASSFPAPRNIQYF. The CDR3 coding sequence is TGTGCCAGCAGTTTTCCGGCGCCTAGAAACATTCAGTACTTC.

Details on this clone: At the DNA level, this CDR3 is encoded by other sequences in the same sample as well. The chain uses TRBV5-1 and TRBJ2-2; no definite D call. This CDR3 spans 13 amino acids. CDR1 SGHRS and CDR2 YFSETQ come from the germline V gene. V was shortened by 2 bases and J by 2 bases, with 4 bases between the two germline ends. The CDR3 DNA sequence: TGCGCCAGCAGCTTAACAAACACCGGGGAGCTGTTTTTT. The encoded protein is CASSLTNTGELFF.

A few counts support this clone. CDR3 DNA: TGCGCCAGCAGCTTGGGTCAGGAAGGAAACACCATATATTTT. It codes for CASSLGQEGNTIYF. The chain uses TRBV5-1 and TRBJ1-3, with D unclear. The germline gives CDR1 SGHRS, CDR2 YFSETQ. V was trimmed by 0 bases and J by 4 bases, leaving 8 bases between them. The CDR3 is 14 amino acids.

The sample holds a few counts of this clone. The rearrangement links TRBV7-9 to TRBJ2-7; the D gene is possibly TRBD1 (5 bases). Trimming removed 5 bases at V and 6 bases at J, with 11 bases between. Germline CDR1 reads SEHNR; CDR2 reads FQNEAQ (reference sequence). The CDR3 totals 12 residues. CDR3 sequence: CASSPQQAEQYF. The CDR3 DNA is TGTGCCAGCAGCCCGCAACAGGCCGAGCAGTACTTC.

In its sample, this clone was seen a few times. The chain employs TRBV9 and TRBJ2-1, with 8 bases matching TRBD2. Germline V CDR1 and CDR2: SGDLS, YYNGEE. The V segment lost 0 bases and the J segment 3 bases; nucleotides outside the gene matches: 11. This CDR3 spans 18 amino acids. CDR3 sequence: CASSVDPRGGGSYNEQFF. The CDR3 DNA reads as TGTGCCAGCAGCGTAGACCCCAGGGGCGGGGGGAGCTACAATGAGCAGTTCTTC.

This clone was seen many times. This CDR3 is CASSSYPDTQYF. The CDR3 DNA reads as TGTGCCAGCAGCTCGTACCCAGATACGCAGTATTTT. The genes are TRBV7-2 and TRBJ2-3; D not certain. Trimming shortened V by 4 bases and J by 4 bases, and 6 bases separated the two germline ends. This CDR3 has 12 amino acids. Germline CDR1 reads SGHTA; CDR2 reads FQGNSA.

This clone was seen only a few times. CDR3 sequence (DNA): TGTGCCAGCAGCTATAAAGGGACAGTCTATGGCTACACCTTC. Translation gives CASSYKGTVYGYTF. The chain joins TRBV7-9 to TRBJ1-2, with 7 bases lining up with TRBD1. The CDR3 extends over 14 amino acids. V lost 4 bases, J lost 4 bases, and 6 bases stayed unmatched. Germline V CDR1 and CDR2: SEHNR, FQNEAQ (reference sequence).

J is TRBJ1-1 and V is TRBV7-2; possible D gene TRBD1, 5 bases. The CDR3 loop spans 14 amino acids. Germline loops: CDR1 SGHTA, CDR2 FQGNSA. Trimming pared 5 bases from V and 1 base from J, leaving 11 bases between. CDR3 nucleotides: TGTGCCAGCAGCGCCCAGACAGCGAACACTGAAGCTTTCTTT. Translation: CASSAQTANTEAFF.

The rearrangement links TRBV11-3 to TRBJ2-1; D is perhaps TRBD2 (6 bases). CDR3 length equals 12 residues. CDR1 is SGHNT, CDR2 YENEEA, per germline. V lost 7 bases and J 9 bases, leaving 13 bases between the germline ends. CDR3 loop: CASTSASSEQFF. As DNA, the CDR3 is TGTGCCAGCACTAGCGCATCCAGTGAGCAGTTCTTC.

This chain connects TRBV19 to TRBJ2-1; 7 nucleotides agree with TRBD1. Germline values: CDR1 LNHDA, CDR2 SQIVND (reference sequence). J gave up 1 base and V 4 bases, and 4 bases lay outside the gene matches. The CDR3 extends over 15 amino acids. In DNA form, the CDR3 reads TGTGCCAGTAGTACGACAGGGTCATCCTACAATGAGCAGTTCTTC. Translating gives CASSTTGSSYNEQFF.

The chain links TRBV6-5 to TRBJ1-1, with TRBD1 matching over 7 bases. The CDR3 loop spans 14 amino acids. From germline, CDR1 is MNHEY and CDR2 SVGAGI. J gave up 2 bases and V 6 bases, and 6 bases lay outside the gene matches. In nucleotides, the CDR3 is TGTGCCAGCAGATCCCACAGGGGTAACACTGAAGCTTTCTTT. Amino acids: CASRSHRGNTEAFF.

A few counts support this clone. The J gene is TRBJ1-1, the V gene TRBV29-1; D remains ambiguous. The V end lost 6 bases, the J end lost 0 bases, and 11 bases lay between the germline ends. Germline lookup yields CDR1 SQVTM and CDR2 ANQGSEA. This CDR3 is built from 13 residues. The CDR3 loop reads CSVQTPLNTEAFF. CDR3 in DNA: TGCAGCGTCCAGACTCCGCTGAACACTGAAGCTTTCTTT.

This clone was observed a handful of times. CDR3 nucleotides: TGCGCCAGCAGCGGGGAGGTGTCGGGTGAGCAGTTCTTC. This translates into CASSGEVSGEQFF. This rearrangement joins TRBV5-1 to TRBJ2-1; possible D gene TRBD2, 6 bases. V gave up 4 bases and J gave up 9 bases, with 14 bases separating them. The CDR3 contains 13 residues. CDR1 and CDR2 (germline): SGHRS, YFSETQ.

The CDR3 nucleotides read TGTGCCAGCGGGACCAGGACAGGGAATCTCTACGAGCAGTACTTC. Translating it yields CASGTRTGNLYEQYF. The chain is built from TRBV9 and TRBJ2-7, with 8 bases fitting TRBD1. V was pared by 7 bases and J by 3 bases, with 12 bases of the junction left unmatched. Germline lookup yields CDR1 SGDLS and CDR2 YYNGEE. The CDR3 runs to 15 residues.

The chain has TRBV28 and TRBJ1-2; 7 bases line up with TRBD1. Germline V lookup: CDR1 MDHEN, CDR2 SYDVKM. The V gene end was trimmed by 6 bases and the J gene end by 11 bases; junction bases not matched to a gene: 9. This CDR3 is built from 12 residues. The CDR3 loop is CASRDSTGRYTF. As DNA, the CDR3 is TGTGCCAGCAGGGATTCGACAGGGAGATACACCTTC.

The V gene is TRBV4-3, the J gene TRBJ1-1, with no clear D. CDR3 size: 14 residues. V was cut by 0 bases and J by 1 base, with 6 bases left in between. Germline CDR1 reads LGHNA; CDR2 reads YSLEER. This CDR3 reads CASSQEVGNTEAFF. The CDR3 DNA reads as TGCGCCAGCAGCCAAGAAGTGGGGAACACTGAAGCTTTCTTT.

The sample holds a few counts of this clone. The rearrangement links TRBV29-1 to TRBJ1-1, with D hard to call. CDR3 size: 13 residues. Germline assignment: CDR1 SQVTM and CDR2 ANQGSEA. Trimming cost V 4 bases and J 0 bases, with 9 bases left between them. The CDR3 sequence is CSVVTGLNTEAFF. The CDR3, as DNA: TGCAGCGTTGTCACGGGGTTGAACACTGAAGCTTTCTTT.